The sequence of this TCR beta chain was determined in a study of T-cell memory formation after mild COVID-19. CDR3 length: 15 residues. CDR1 SGHRS and CDR2 YFSETQ come from the germline V gene. V was trimmed by 0 bases and J by 3 bases, leaving 10 bases between them. TCR alpha and TCR beta cDNA libraries carrying sample barcodes and UMIs came from 5'RACE with constant-segment primers. TCRdb independently ran MiXCR on the 5' RACE reads; one entry per CDR3 protein. The data contain about 88,000 distinct CDR3 sequences, roughly 25% of them singletons. This clonotype was recorded a few times. Antigen specificity is unknown. Whole-study results and caveats: Some clones that responded were present in memory (sampled pre-infection), which suggests cross-reactive memory joined. Still unconfirmed is whether the second-wave clones peaking on day 37 recognized SARS-CoV-2. Clones contracting across day 15 to 85 had a balanced CD4/CD8 profile; later expanding clones leaned CD4+.

The sequencing sample was made of PBMCs or a T cell subset sorted from them (not recorded which). This rearrangement joins TRBV5-1 to TRBJ1-5, with D possibly being TRBD1 (5 bases). This clonotype originated in a man between 18 and 35 years old who had mild COVID-19 (a few samples of this study predate the infection). Cell type and time point are not known. Here the CDR3 DNA reads TGCGCCAGCAGCTTGGCGGGACGCCTCAATCAGCCCCAGCATTTT. Amino acid sequence: CASSLAGRLNQPQHF.